The entry below gives a single TCR beta chain sequence along with its context. As yet, its antigen is unknown. The sample comes from a study of T-cell reconstitution after alpha-beta-depleted transplantation in children. General study points: After transplant, high TCRbeta diversity at day 60 in some patients arose from surviving recipient T cells and thymic progenitors. When one year had passed after transplant, most T-cell counts and diversity came from newly produced T cells. Reportedly, roughly two months post-transplant, alpha-beta T cells arose from several hundred expanded graft clones.

Trimming removed 7 bases from V and 1 base from J; junction bases left unmatched: 9. In germline, CDR1 is SGHKS, CDR2 YYEKEE (reference sequence). The CDR3 runs to 15 residues. The library targeted TCRbeta and was prepared with unique molecular identifiers. TCRdb recomputed calls from the PCR reads with MiXCR, one row per CDR3 protein. The data contain roughly 790,000 distinct CDR3 sequences, approximately 15% of them seen just once; the ten biggest clones take up approximately 5%. The sequencing here drew on PBMCs, mostly from graft donor cells, taken 360 days after TCRalphabeta/CD19-depleted stem cell transplant. The chain couples TRBV5-5 to TRBJ2-7; 9 nucleotides agree with TRBD1. The clonotype was recovered from a male patient under 18 who had a stem cell transplant for acute lymphoblastic leukemia, so the T cells may come from the graft donor. The CDR3 reads CASAPGGTGSYEQYF. In DNA form, the CDR3 reads TGTGCCAGCGCCCCGGGCGGGACAGGGTCCTACGAGCAGTACTTC.